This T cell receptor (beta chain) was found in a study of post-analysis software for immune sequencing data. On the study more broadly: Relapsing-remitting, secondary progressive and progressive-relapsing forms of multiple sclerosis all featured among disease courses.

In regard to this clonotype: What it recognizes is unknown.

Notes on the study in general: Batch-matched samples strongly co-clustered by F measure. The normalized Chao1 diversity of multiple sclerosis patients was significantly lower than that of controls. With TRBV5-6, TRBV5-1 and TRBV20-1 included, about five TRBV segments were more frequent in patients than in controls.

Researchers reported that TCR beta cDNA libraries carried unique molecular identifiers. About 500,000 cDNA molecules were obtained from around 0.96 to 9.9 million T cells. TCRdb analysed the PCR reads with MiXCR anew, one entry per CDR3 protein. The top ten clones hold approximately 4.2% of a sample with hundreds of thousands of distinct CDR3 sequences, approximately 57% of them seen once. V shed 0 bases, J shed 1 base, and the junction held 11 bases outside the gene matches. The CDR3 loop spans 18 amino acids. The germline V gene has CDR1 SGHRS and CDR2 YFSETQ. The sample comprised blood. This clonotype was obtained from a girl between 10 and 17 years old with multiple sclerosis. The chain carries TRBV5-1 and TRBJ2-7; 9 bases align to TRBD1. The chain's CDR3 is CASSLGRIGTGSSYEQYF. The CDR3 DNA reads TGCGCCAGCAGCTTGGGGCGGATTGGGACAGGGAGTTCCTACGAGCAGTACTTC.